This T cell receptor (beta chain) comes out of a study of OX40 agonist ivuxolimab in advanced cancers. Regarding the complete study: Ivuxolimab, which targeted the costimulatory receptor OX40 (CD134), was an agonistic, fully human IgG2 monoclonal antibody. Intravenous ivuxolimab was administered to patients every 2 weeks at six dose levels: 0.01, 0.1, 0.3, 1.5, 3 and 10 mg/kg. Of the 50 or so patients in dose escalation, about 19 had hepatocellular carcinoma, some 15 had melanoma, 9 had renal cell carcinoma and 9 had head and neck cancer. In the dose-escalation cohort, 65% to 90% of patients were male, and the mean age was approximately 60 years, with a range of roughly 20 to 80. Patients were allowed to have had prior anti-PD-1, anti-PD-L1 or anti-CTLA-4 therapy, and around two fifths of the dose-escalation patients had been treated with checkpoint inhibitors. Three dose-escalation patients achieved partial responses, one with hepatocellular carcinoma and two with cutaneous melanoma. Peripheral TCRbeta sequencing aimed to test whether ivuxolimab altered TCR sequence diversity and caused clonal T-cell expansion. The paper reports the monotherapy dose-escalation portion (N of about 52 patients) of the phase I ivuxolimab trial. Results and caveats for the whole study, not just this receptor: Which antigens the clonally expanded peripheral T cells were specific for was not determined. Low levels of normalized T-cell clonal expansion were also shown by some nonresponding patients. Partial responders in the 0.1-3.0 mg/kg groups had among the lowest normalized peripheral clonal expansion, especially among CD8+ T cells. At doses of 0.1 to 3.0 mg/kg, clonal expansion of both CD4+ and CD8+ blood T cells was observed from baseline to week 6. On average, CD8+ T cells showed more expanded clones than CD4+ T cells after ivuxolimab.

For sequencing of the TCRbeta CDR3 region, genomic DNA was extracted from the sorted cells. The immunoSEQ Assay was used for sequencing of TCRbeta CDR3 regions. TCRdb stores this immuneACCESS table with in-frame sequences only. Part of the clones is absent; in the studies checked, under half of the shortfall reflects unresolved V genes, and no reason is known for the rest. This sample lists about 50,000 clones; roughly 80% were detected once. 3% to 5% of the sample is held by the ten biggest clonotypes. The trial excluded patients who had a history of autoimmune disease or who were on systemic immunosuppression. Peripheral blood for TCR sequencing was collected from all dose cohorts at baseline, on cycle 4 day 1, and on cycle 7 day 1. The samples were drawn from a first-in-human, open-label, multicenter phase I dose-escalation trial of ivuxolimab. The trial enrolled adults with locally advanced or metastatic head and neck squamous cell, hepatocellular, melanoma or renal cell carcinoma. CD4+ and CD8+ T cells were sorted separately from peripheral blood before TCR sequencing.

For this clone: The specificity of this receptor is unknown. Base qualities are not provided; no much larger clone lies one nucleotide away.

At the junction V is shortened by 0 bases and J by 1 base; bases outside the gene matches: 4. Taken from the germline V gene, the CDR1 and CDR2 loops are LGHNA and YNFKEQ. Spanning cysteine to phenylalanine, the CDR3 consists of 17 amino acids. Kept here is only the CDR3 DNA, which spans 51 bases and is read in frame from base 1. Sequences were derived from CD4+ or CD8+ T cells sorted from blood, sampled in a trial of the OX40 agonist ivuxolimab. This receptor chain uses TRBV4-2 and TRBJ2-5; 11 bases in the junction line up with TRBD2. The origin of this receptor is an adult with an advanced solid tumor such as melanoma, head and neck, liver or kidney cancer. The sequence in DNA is TGTGCCAGCAGCCAAGATCGGACTAGCGGGTCCCAAGAGACCCAGTACTTC. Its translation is CASSQDRTSGSQETQYF.